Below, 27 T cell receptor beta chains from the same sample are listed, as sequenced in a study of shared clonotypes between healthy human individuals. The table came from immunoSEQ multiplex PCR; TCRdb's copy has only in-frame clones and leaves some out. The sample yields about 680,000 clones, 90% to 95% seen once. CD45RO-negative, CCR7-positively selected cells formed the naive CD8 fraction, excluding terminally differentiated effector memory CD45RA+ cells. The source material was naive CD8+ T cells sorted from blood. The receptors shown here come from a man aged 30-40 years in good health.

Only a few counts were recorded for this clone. CDR3 sequence: CASSVAGQYANEQYF. Written as DNA, the CDR3 is TGTGCCAGCAGCGTAGCTGGGCAATATGCTAACGAGCAGTACTTC. This chain links TRBV9 with TRBJ2-7; D not resolved. The germline V gene has CDR1 SGDLS and CDR2 YYNGEE. There are 15 residues in the CDR3. V lost 0 bases and J 5 bases, leaving 15 bases between the germline ends.

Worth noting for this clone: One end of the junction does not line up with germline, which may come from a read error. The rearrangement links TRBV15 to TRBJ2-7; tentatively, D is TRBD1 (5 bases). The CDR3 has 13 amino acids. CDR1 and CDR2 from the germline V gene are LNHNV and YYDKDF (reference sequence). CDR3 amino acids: CATSPEDLILRDF. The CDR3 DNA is TGTGCCACCAGCCCCGAGGACCTTATTCTCAGGGACTTC.

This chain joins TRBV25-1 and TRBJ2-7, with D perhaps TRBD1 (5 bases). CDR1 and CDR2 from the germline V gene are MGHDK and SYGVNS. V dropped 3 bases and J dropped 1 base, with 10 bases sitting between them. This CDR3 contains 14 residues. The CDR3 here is CASSDFTGSYEQYF. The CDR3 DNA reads TGTGCCAGCAGTGATTTTACAGGTTCCTACGAGCAGTACTTC.

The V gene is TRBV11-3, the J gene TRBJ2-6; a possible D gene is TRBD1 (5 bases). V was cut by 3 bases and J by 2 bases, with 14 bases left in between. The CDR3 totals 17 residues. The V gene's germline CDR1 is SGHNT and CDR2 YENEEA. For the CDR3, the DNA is TGTGCCAGCAGCTTTAGTTCCTCAGGGACTGGGGCCAACGTCCTGACTTTC. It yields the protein CASSFSSSGTGANVLTF.

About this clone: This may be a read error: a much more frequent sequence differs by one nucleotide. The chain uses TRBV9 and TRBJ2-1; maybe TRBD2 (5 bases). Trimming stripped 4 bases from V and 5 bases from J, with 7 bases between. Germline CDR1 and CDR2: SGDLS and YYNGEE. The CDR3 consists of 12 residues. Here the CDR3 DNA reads TGTGCCAGCAGCCCCGGGGACAATGAGCAGTTCTTC. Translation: CASSPGDNEQFF.

The CDR3 reads CASGHGLAGSTDTQYF. Here the CDR3 DNA reads TGTGCTAGTGGCCACGGACTAGCGGGAAGCACAGATACGCAGTATTTT. The chain uses TRBV12-5 and TRBJ2-3; TRBD2 matches at 12 bases. Germline trimming cut 6 bases from V and 0 bases from J; bases unmatched to any gene: 4. This CDR3 comprises 16 residues. Looked up from germline, CDR1 is LGHNT and CDR2 is FRNRAP.

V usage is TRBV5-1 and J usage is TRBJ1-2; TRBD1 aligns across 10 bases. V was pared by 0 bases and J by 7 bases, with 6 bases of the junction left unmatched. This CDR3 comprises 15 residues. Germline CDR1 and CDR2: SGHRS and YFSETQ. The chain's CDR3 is CASSLDGQGEGGYTF. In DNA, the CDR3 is TGCGCCAGCAGCTTGGACGGACAGGGGGAAGGTGGCTACACCTTC.

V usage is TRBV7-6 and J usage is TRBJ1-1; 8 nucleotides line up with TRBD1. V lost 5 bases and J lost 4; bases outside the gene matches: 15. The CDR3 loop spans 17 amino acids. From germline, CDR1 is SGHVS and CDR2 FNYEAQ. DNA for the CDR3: TGTGCCAGCAGCCCGGGCCCAGGGGGCACGGGGGGCACTGAAGCTTTCTTT. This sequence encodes CASSPGPGGTGGTEAFF.

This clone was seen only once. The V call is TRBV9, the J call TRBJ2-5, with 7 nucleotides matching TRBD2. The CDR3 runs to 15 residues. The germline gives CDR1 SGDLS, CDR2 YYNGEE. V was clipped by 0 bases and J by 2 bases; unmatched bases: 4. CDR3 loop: CASSVGAGFQETQYF. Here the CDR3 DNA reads TGTGCCAGCAGCGTAGGAGCGGGGTTTCAAGAGACCCAGTACTTC.

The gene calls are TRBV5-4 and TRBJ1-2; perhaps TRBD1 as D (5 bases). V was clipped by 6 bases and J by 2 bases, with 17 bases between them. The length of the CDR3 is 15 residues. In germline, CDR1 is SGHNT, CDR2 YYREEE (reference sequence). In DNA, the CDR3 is TGTGCCAGCACAAGCCCTAACAGGTCGAACTATGGCTACACCTTC. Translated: CASTSPNRSNYGYTF.

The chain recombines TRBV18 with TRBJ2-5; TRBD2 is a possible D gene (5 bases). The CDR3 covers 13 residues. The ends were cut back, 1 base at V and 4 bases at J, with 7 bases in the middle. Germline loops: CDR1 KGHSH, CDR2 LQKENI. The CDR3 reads CASSPRRGETQYF. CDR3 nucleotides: TGTGCCAGCTCACCACGCCGGGGAGAGACCCAGTACTTC.

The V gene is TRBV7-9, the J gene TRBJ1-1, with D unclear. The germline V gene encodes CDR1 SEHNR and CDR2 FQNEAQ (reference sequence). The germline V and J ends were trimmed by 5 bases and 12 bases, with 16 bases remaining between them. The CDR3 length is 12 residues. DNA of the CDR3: TGTGCCAGCAGCGAGGACCTTAACGAGACTTTCTTT. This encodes CASSEDLNETFF.

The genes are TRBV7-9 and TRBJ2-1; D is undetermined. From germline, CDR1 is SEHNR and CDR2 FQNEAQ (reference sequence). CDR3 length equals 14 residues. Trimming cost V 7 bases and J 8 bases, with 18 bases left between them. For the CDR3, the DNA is TGTGCCAGCACCTCCGGGCTTGGATACTATGAGCAGTTCTTC. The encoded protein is CASTSGLGYYEQFF. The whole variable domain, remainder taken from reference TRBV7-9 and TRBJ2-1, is DTGVSQNPRHKITKRGQNVTFRCDPISEHNRLYWYRQTLGQGPEFLTYFQNEAQLEKSRLLSDRFSAERPKGSFSTLEIQRTEQGDSAMYLCASTSGLGYYEQFFGPGTRLTVL.

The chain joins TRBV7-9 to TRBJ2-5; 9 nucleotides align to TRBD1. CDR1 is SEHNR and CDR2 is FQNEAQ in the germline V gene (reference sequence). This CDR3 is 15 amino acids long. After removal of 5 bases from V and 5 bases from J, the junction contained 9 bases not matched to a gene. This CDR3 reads CASSPSDRGGETQYF. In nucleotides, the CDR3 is TGTGCCAGCAGCCCATCGGACAGGGGAGGGGAGACCCAGTACTTC.

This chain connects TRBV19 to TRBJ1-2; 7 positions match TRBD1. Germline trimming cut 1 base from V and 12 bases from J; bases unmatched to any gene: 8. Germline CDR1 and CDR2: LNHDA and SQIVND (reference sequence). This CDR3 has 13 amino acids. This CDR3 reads CASSIVGDSFHTF. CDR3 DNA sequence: TGTGCCAGTAGTATAGTCGGGGACAGTTTCCACACCTTC.

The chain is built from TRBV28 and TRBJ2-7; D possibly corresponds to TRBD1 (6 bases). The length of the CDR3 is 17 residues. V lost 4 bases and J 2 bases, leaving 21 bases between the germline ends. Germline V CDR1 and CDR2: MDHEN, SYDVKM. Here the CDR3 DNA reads TGTGCCAGCAGTTCCGCCGGATTGGGGGCAAAAACCTACGAGCAGTACTTC. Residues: CASSSAGLGAKTYEQYF.

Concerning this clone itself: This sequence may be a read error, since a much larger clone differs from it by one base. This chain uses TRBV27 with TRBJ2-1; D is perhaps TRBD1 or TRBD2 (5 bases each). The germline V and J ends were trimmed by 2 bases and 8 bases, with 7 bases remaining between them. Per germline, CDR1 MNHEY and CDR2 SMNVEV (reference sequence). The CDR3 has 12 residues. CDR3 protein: CASSLMGDEQFF. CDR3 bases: TGTGCCAGCAGTTTAATGGGGGATGAGCAGTTCTTC.

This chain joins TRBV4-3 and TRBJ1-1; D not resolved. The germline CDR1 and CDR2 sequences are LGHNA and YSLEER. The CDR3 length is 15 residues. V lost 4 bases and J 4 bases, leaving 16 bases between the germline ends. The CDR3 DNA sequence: TGCGCCAGCAGCCGCCAGTGGGTCCTAGGCACTGAAGCTTTCTTT. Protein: CASSRQWVLGTEAFF.

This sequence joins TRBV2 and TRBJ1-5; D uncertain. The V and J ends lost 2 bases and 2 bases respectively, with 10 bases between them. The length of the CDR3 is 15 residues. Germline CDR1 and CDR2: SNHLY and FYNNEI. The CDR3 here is CASSESWGGNQPQHF. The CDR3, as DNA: TGTGCCAGCAGTGAATCTTGGGGTGGCAATCAGCCCCAGCATTTT.

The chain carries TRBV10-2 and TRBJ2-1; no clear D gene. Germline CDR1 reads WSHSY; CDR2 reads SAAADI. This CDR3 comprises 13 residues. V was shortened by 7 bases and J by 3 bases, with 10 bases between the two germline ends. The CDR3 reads CASKQRSYNEQFF. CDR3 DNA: TGCGCCAGCAAGCAGCGAAGCTACAATGAGCAGTTCTTC.

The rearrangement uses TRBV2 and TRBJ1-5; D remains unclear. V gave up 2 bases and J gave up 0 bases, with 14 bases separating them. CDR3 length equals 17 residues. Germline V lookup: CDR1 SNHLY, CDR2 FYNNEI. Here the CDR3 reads CASSESQLINSNQPQHF. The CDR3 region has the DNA TGTGCCAGCAGTGAATCGCAGTTGATTAATAGCAATCAGCCCCAGCATTTT.

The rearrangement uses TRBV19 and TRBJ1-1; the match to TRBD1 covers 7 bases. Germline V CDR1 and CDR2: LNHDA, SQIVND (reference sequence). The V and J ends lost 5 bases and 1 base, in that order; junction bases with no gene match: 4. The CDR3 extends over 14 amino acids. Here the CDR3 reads CASSVGQKNTEAFF. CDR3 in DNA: TGTGCCAGTAGTGTGGGACAGAAGAACACTGAAGCTTTCTTT. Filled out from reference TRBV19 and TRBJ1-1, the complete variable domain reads DGGITQSPKYLFRKEGQNVTLSCEQNLNHDAMYWYRQDPGQGLRLIYYSQIVNDFQKGDIAEGYSVSREKKESFPLTVTSAQKNPTAFYLCASSVGQKNTEAFFGQGTRLTVV.

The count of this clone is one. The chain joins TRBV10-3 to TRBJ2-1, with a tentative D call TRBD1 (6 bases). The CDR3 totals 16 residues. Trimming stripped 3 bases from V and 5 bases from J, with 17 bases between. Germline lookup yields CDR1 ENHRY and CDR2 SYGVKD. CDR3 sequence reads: CAISESGRGGNNEQFF. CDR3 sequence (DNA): TGTGCCATCAGTGAATCTGGCAGGGGCGGTAACAATGAGCAGTTCTTC.

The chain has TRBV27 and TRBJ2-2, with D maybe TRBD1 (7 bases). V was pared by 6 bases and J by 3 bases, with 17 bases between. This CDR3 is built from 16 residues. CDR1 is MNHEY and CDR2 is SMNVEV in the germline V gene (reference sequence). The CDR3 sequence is CASRGGGVRDTGELFF. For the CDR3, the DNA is TGTGCCAGCAGAGGAGGGGGCGTCAGGGACACCGGGGAGCTGTTTTTT.

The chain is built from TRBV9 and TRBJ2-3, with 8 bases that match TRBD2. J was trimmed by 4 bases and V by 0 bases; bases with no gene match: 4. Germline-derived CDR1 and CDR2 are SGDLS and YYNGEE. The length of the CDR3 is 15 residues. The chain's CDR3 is CASSVGLALPDTQYF. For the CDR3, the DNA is TGTGCCAGCAGCGTAGGACTAGCGTTGCCAGATACGCAGTATTTT.

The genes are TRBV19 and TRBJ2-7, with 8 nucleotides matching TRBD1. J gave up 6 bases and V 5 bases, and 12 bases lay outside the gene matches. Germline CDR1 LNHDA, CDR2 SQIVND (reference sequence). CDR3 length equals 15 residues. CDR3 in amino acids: CASSWAGTGYSEQYF. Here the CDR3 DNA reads TGTGCCAGTAGTTGGGCCGGGACAGGTTATTCCGAGCAGTACTTC.

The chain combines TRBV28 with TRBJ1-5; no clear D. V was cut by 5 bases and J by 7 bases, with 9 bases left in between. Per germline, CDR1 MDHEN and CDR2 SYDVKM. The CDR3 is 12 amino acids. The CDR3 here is CASSATKQPQHF. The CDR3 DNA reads TGTGCCAGCAGTGCTACAAAACAGCCCCAGCATTTT.